These T cell receptor beta chains were read from a single sample in a study of T-cell reconstitution after alpha-beta-depleted transplantation in children. Each CDR3 protein is one row after TCRdb ran MiXCR on the PCR reads. The table shows 800,000 to 1,000,000 distinct CDR3 sequences, with about 26% occurring only once. Sequenced material: PBMCs, mostly from graft donor cells, taken 360 days after TCRalphabeta/CD19-depleted stem cell transplant. The origin of the receptors is a boy less than two years old who had a stem cell transplant for SCID, so the T cells may come from the graft donor. The CDR3 runs from the conserved cysteine through the conserved F or W. The D gene is left open where the match is weak. A row's size may be missing; if present it is once, few, many or a size class.

clone_size	v_call	d_call	j_call	cdr3_aa	cdr3_nt
-	TRBV5-1	-	TRBJ1-2	CASSLGGEHGYTF	TGCGCCAGCAGCTTGGGAGGGGAACATGGCTACACCTTC
few	TRBV29-1	-	TRBJ2-1	CSVAGYNEQFF	TGCAGCGTTGCGGGGTACAATGAGCAGTTCTTC
few	TRBV9	TRBD1	TRBJ2-7	CASGTGTGLYEQYF	TGTGCCAGCGGAACCGGGACAGGTCTGTACGAGCAGTACTTC
-	TRBV19	-	TRBJ2-2	CASKDRPNTGELFF	TGTGCCAGTAAAGACAGGCCGAACACCGGGGAGCTGTTTTTT
-	TRBV6-5	-	TRBJ2-7	CASSYDREASYEQYF	TGTGCCAGCAGTTATGACAGGGAGGCCTCCTACGAGCAGTACTTC
many	TRBV9	TRBD1	TRBJ2-7	CASSPQGPPYEQYF	TGTGCCAGCAGCCCACAGGGGCCTCCCTACGAGCAGTACTTC
few	TRBV5-1	-	TRBJ2-1	CASSSALSLEQFF	TGCGCCAGCAGCTCCGCCCTGTCTCTAGAGCAGTTCTTC
-	TRBV10-3	TRBD1	TRBJ1-1	CAISEYPARDRGTEAFF	TGTGCCATCAGTGAGTACCCCGCCCGGGACAGGGGCACTGAAGCTTTCTTT
-	TRBV12-3/TRBV12-4	TRBD1	TRBJ2-1	CASSSRGDRISEQFF	TGTGCCAGCAGTTCCCGAGGGGACAGGATAAGTGAGCAGTTCTTC
few	TRBV10-3	TRBD1	TRBJ2-1	CAITSPGQGFYNEQFF	TGTGCCATCACCTCTCCGGGACAGGGATTCTACAATGAGCAGTTCTTC
few	TRBV5-1	-	TRBJ2-7	CASSLGQRSYEQYF	TGCGCCAGCAGCTTGGGGCAGCGATCCTACGAGCAGTACTTC
few	TRBV12-3/TRBV12-4	-	TRBJ2-7	CASSLSPLGAYEQYF	TGTGCCAGCAGTTTATCCCCACTAGGGGCCTACGAGCAGTACTTC
-	TRBV4-1	-	TRBJ1-6	CASSQDRAGYNSPLHF	TGCGCCAGCAGCCAAGATAGGGCAGGTTATAATTCACCCCTCCACTTT
-	TRBV12-3/TRBV12-4	-	TRBJ2-6	CASSNKRQEIHSGANVLTF	TGTGCCAGCAGTAACAAGAGACAGGAGATACACTCTGGGGCCAACGTCCTGACTTTC
few	TRBV20-1	TRBD2	TRBJ2-7	CSARGGGPYYEQYF	TGCAGTGCTAGAGGGGGGGGTCCCTACTACGAGCAGTACTTC
-	TRBV7-7	-	TRBJ2-1	CASSSGTGGNEQFF	TGTGCCAGCAGCAGCGGCACAGGAGGCAATGAGCAGTTCTTC
few	TRBV12-3/TRBV12-4	TRBD1	TRBJ2-1	CASSWPLDRGLYNEQFF	TGTGCCAGCAGTTGGCCCTTGGACAGGGGGCTCTACAATGAGCAGTTCTTC
-	TRBV29-1	-	TRBJ1-1	CSASSGTNTEAFF	TGCAGCGCTTCCTCAGGGACGAACACTGAAGCTTTCTTT
many	TRBV5-1	-	TRBJ2-2	CASSLAPYTGELFF	TGCGCCAGCAGCTTGGCTCCTTACACCGGGGAGCTGTTTTTT
-	TRBV9	-	TRBJ2-7	CASSVGQGISDEQYF	TGTGCCAGCAGCGTAGGCCAGGGAATAAGCGACGAGCAGTACTTC
many	TRBV6-1	-	TRBJ1-1	CASSSGRPNTEAFF	TGTGCCAGCAGTAGCGGACGGCCGAACACTGAAGCTTTCTTT
-	TRBV7-9	TRBD1	TRBJ2-1	CASSDGTGIDNEQFF	TGTGCCAGCAGTGACGGGACAGGGATCGACAATGAGCAGTTCTTC
few	TRBV10-3	TRBD1	TRBJ1-2	CAASGQGAPAGYTF	TGTGCCGCCTCGGGACAGGGGGCGCCGGCTGGCTACACCTTC
-	TRBV20-1	-	TRBJ2-1	CSASSIDNEQFF	TGCAGTGCTAGCTCCATAGACAATGAGCAGTTCTTC
-	TRBV12-3/TRBV12-4	-	TRBJ2-5	CASSPRGNQETQYF	TGTGCCAGCAGTCCGCGGGGAAACCAAGAGACCCAGTACTTC
-	TRBV24-1	TRBD1	TRBJ2-3	CATSAGRGKDTQYF	TGTGCCACGTCCGCCGGCAGGGGGAAGGATACGCAGTATTTT
-	TRBV5-1	TRBD2	TRBJ2-3	CASSLDVAGITDTQYF	TGCGCCAGCAGCTTGGATGTAGCGGGGATCACAGATACGCAGTATTTT
many	TRBV6-1	TRBD1	TRBJ2-2	CASSERTGITNTGELFF	TGTGCCAGCAGTGAGCGGACAGGGATTACGAACACCGGGGAGCTGTTTTTT
few	TRBV10-3	-	TRBJ2-1	CAISDGYNEQFF	TGTGCCATCAGTGACGGCTACAATGAGCAGTTCTTC
-	TRBV7-2	-	TRBJ2-7	CASSWGRGRNYEQYF	TGTGCCAGCAGCTGGGGGAGAGGGAGGAACTACGAGCAGTACTTC